The clone carrying this T cell receptor beta chain was recorded many times. Antigen specificity is unknown. Germline CDR1 reads DFQATT; CDR2 reads SNEGSKA (reference sequence). V was trimmed by 6 bases and J by 3 bases, leaving 9 bases between them. This CDR3 is 11 amino acids long. The data were taken from a study of T-cell reconstitution after alpha-beta-depleted transplantation in children. Study results and caveats: It was newly produced T cells that mostly accounted for T-cell counts and diversity one year after transplant. Where alpha-beta T cells came from about two months after transplant was reportedly several hundred expanded graft clones.

Unique molecular identifiers were incorporated when the TCRbeta library was constructed. TCRdb ran MiXCR on the PCR reads and lists one entry per CDR3 protein. The sample has about 830,000 distinct CDR3 sequences, 16% seen once. The rearrangement uses TRBV20-1 and TRBJ2-7, with a weak D call TRBD1 (5 bases). This sequence originates from a male patient under 18 who had a stem cell transplant for acute lymphoblastic leukemia, so the T cells may come from the graft donor. Sample: PBMCs, mostly from graft donor cells, taken 360 days after TCRalphabeta/CD19-depleted stem cell transplant. DNA for the CDR3: TGCAGTGCAGGGGCCGACTACGAGCAGTACTTC. Encoded protein: CSAGADYEQYF.